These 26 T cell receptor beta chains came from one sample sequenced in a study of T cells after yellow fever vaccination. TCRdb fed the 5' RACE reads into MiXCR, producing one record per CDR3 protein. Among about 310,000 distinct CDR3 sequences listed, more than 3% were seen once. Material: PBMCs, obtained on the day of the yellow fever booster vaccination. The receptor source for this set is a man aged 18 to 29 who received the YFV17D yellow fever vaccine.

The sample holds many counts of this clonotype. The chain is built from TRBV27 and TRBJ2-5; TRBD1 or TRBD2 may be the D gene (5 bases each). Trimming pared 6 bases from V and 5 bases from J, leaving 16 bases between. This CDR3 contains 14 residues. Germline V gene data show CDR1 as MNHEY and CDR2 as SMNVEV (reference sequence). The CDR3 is CASRRTGLGETQYF. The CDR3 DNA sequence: TGTGCCAGCAGGCGTACGGGGCTAGGGGAGACCCAGTACTTC.

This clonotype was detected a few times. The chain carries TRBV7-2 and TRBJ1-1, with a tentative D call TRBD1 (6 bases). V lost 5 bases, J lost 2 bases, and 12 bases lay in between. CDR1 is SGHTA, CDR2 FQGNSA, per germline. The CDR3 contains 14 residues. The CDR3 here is CASSPQGYNTEAFF. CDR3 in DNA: TGTGCCAGCAGCCCTCAGGGGTACAACACTGAAGCTTTCTTT.

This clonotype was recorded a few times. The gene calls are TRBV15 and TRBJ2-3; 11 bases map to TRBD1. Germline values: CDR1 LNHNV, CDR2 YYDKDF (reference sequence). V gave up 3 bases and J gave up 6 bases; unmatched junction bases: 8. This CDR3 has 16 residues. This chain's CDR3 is CATSSSGQGASDTQYF. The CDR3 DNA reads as TGTGCCACCAGCAGTAGTGGACAGGGGGCGTCGGATACGCAGTATTTT.

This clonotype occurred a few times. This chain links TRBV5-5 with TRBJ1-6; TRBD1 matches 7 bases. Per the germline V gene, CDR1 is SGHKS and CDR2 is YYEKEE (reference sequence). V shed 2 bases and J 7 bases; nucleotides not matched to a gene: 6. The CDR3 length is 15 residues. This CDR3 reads CASSLPGQLNSPLHF. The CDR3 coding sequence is TGTGCCAGCAGCTTACCGGGACAGCTAAATTCACCCCTCCACTTT. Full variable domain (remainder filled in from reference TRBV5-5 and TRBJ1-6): DAGVTQSPTHLIKTRGQQVTLRCSPISGHKSVSWYQQVLGQGPQFIFQYYEKEERGRGNFPDRFSARQFPNYSSELNVNALLLGDSALYLCASSLPGQLNSPLHFGNGTRLTVT.

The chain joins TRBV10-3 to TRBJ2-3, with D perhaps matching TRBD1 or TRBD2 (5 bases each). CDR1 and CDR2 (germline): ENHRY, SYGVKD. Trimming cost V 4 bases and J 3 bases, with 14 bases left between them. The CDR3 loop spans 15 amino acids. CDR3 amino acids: CAISAVKGRTDTQYF. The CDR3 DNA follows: TGTGCCATCAGTGCGGTAAAGGGACGGACAGATACGCAGTATTTT.

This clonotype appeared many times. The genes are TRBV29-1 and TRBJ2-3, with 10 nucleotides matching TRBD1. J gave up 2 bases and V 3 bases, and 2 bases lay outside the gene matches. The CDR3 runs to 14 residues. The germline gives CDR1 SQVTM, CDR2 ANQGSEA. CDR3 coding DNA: TGCAGCGTTGAGGGACAGGGGCTCACAGATACGCAGTATTTT. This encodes CSVEGQGLTDTQYF.

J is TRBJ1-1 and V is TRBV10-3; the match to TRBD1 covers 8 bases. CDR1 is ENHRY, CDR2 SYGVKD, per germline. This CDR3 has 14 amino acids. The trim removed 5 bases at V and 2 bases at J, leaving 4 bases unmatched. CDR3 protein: CAISQDRGNTEAFF. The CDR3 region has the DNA TGTGCCATCAGTCAAGACAGGGGAAACACTGAAGCTTTCTTT.

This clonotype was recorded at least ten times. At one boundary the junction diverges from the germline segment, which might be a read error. CDR3 DNA: TGTGCTAGCAGCTTAGGGAGCGGGGGGCCGTTGGAGACCCAGTACTTC. The encoded protein is CASSLGSGGPLETQYF. The gene calls are TRBV7-7 and TRBJ2-5; 9 positions agree with TRBD2. Germline CDR1 is SSHAT and CDR2 is FNYEAQ (reference sequence). The CDR3 runs to 16 residues.

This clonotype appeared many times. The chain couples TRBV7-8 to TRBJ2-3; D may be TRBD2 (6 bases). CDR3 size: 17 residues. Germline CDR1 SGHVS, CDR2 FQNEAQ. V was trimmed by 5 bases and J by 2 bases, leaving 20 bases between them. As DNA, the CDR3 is TGTGCCAGCAGCCCAAACTTGGGACTTGACATCACAGATACGCAGTATTTT. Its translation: CASSPNLGLDITDTQYF.

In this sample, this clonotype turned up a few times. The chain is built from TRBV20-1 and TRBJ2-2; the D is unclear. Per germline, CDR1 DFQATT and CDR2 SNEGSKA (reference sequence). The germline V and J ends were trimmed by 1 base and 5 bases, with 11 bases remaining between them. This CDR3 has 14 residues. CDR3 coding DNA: TGCAGTGCTAGAGTCGGGCCCAGAACCGGGGAGCTGTTTTTT. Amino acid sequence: CSARVGPRTGELFF.

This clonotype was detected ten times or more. The CDR3 loop reads CATSRAGTSRGETQYF. In nucleotides, the CDR3 is TGTGCCACCAGCAGGGCCGGGACTAGCCGGGGGGAGACCCAGTACTTC. The chain carries TRBV15 and TRBJ2-5; the match to TRBD2 covers 9 bases. CDR1 and CDR2 (germline): LNHNV, YYDKDF (reference sequence). The CDR3 has 16 residues. J gave up 5 bases and V 3 bases, and 10 bases lay outside the gene matches. Supplemented by reference TRBV15 and TRBJ2-5, the full variable domain reads DAMVIQNPRYQVTQFGKPVTLSCSQTLNHNVMYWYQQKSSQAPKLLFHYYDKDFNNEADTPDNFQSRRPNTSFCFLDIRSPGLGDTAMYLCATSRAGTSRGETQYFGPGTRLLVL.

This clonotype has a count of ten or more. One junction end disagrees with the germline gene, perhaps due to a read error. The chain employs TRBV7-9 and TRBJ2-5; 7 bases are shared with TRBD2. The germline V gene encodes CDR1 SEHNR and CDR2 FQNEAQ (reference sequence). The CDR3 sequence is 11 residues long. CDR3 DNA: TGTGCCAGCAGCCTCGACCAGGGAGGGCACTTC. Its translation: CASSLDQGGHF.

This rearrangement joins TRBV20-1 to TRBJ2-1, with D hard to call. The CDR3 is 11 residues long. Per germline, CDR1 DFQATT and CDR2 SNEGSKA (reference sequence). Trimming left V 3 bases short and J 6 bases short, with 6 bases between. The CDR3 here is CSARASNEQFF. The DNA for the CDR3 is TGCAGTGCTAGGGCCTCCAATGAGCAGTTCTTC.

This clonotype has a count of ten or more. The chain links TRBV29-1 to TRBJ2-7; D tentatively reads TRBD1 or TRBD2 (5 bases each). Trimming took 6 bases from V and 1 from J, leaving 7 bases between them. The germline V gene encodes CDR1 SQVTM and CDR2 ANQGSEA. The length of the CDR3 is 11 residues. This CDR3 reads CSVRGSYEQYF. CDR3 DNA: TGCAGCGTGAGGGGTTCCTACGAGCAGTACTTC.

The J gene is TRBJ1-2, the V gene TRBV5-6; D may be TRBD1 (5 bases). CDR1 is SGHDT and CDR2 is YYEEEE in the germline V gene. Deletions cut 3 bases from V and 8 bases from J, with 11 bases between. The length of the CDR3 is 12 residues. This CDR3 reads CASSWDFGGYTF. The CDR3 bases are TGTGCCAGCAGCTGGGACTTTGGCGGCTACACCTTC.

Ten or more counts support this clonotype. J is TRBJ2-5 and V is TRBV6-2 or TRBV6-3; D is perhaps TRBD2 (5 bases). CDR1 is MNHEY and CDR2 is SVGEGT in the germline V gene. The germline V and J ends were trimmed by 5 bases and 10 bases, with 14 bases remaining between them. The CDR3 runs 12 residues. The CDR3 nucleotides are TGTGCCAGCAGTCTCGGTGGACGGGGCCAGTACTTC. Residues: CASSLGGRGQYF.

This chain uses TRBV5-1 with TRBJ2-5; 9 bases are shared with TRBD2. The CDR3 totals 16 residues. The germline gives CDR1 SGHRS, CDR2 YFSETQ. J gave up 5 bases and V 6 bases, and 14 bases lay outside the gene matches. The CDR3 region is CASTRGGADTRETQYF. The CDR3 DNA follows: TGCGCCAGCACGCGGGGGGGGGCCGACACCAGGGAGACCCAGTACTTC.

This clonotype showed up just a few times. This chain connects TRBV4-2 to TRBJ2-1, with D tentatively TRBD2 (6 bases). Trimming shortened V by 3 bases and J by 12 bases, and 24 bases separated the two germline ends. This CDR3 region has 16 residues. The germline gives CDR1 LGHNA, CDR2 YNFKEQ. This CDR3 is CASSQEWGVGSALQFF. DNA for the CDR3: TGTGCCAGCAGCCAGGAATGGGGGGTAGGATCAGCATTGCAGTTCTTC.

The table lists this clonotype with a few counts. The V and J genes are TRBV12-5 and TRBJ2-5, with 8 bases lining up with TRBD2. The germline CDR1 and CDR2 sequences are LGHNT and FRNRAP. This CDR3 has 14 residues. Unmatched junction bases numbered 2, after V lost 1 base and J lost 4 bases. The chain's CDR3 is CASGLGTSRETQYF. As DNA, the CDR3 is TGTGCTAGTGGTTTGGGGACTAGCCGAGAGACCCAGTACTTC.

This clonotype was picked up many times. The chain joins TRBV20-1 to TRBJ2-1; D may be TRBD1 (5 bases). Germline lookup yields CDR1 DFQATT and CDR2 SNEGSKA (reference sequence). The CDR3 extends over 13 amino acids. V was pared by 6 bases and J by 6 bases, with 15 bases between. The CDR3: CSAHKQVSNEQFF. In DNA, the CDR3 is TGCAGTGCCCACAAACAGGTGTCCAATGAGCAGTTCTTC.

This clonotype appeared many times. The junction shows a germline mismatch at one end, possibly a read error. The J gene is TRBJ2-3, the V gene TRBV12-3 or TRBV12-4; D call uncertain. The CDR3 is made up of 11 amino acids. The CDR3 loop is CASSSVAVLDF. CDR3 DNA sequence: TGTGCCAGCAGCAGCGTCGCGGTGCTGGATTTT.

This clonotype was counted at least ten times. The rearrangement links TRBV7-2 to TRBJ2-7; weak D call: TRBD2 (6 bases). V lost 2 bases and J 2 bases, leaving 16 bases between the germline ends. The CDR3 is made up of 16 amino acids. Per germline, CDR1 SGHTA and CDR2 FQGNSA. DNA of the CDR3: TGTGCCAGCAGCTTAACGAGAAGGGGACTCGCCTACGAGCAGTACGTC. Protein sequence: CASSLTRRGLAYEQYV.

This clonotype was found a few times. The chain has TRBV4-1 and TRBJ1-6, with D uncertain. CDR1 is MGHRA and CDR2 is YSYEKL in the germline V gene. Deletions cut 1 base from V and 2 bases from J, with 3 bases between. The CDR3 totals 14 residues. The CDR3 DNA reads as TGCGCCAGCAGCCAAGGCCCCTATAATTCACCCCTCCACTTT. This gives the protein CASSQGPYNSPLHF.

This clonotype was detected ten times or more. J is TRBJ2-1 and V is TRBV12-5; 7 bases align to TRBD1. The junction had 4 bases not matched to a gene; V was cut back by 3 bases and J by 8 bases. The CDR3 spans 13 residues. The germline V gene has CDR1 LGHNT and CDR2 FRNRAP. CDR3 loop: CASGFWTGHEQFF. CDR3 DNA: TGTGCTAGTGGTTTCTGGACAGGTCATGAGCAGTTCTTC.

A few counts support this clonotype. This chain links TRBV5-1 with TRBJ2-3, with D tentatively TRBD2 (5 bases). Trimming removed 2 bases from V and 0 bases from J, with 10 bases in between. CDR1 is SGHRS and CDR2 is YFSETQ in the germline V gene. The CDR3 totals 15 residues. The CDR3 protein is CASSFRTDSTDTQYF. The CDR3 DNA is TGCGCCAGCAGCTTTAGGACTGATAGCACAGATACGCAGTATTTT.

The CDR3, as DNA: TGTGCCAGCTCACCACGACAGGGCCTCTCTGCCGCTTCCTATGGCTACACCTTC. Its protein is CASSPRQGLSAASYGYTF. This chain joins TRBV18 and TRBJ1-2, with 7 bases identical to TRBD1. The J segment lost 4 bases and the V segment lost 1 base, leaving 15 bases of the junction unmatched. In germline, CDR1 is KGHSH, CDR2 LQKENI. This CDR3 comprises 18 residues.